The rows below give T cell receptor beta chains drawn from one sample of a study of cytomegalovirus exposure and HLA in healthy donors. TCRdb keeps only in-frame clones here, not all; method: immunoSEQ multiplex PCR. The sample consists of about 120,000 clones, roughly 83% of them appearing once. Sequencing was performed on PBMCs. Every receptor here comes from a man aged 25 to 45 in good health and CMV-seropositive. Each CDR3 is given with its conserved first and last residue. A D gene is named only where the DNA matches it firmly.

CDR3aa: CASSILEGGGLNEQFF
v_gene: TRBV11-3
d_gene: -
j_gene: TRBJ2-1

CDR3aa: CASSFALTGVTEAFF
v_gene: TRBV5-5
d_gene: TRBD1
j_gene: TRBJ1-1

CDR3aa: CASSQGGAQGSYEQYF
v_gene: TRBV4-2
d_gene: -
j_gene: TRBJ2-7

CDR3aa: CASSFGTGDFGGEAFF
v_gene: TRBV5-1
d_gene: TRBD1
j_gene: TRBJ1-1

CDR3aa: CASSWRDRRNEQFF
v_gene: TRBV19
d_gene: TRBD1
j_gene: TRBJ2-1

CDR3aa: CASSRDRTDNEQFF
v_gene: TRBV4-3
d_gene: -
j_gene: TRBJ2-1

CDR3aa: CASSPGGAQETQYF
v_gene: TRBV9
d_gene: -
j_gene: TRBJ2-5

CDR3aa: CSVRGTYNTGELFF
v_gene: TRBV29-1
d_gene: -
j_gene: TRBJ2-2

CDR3aa: CSSSLIPGGPNNEQFF
v_gene: TRBV7-9
d_gene: TRBD2
j_gene: TRBJ2-1

CDR3aa: CASSTLGLAGEQGIADTQYF
v_gene: TRBV4-1
d_gene: TRBD2
j_gene: TRBJ2-3

CDR3aa: CASSLDRVRTQYF
v_gene: TRBV11-2
d_gene: -
j_gene: TRBJ2-5

CDR3aa: CASSFGQGGYEQYF
v_gene: TRBV7-9
d_gene: -
j_gene: TRBJ2-7

CDR3aa: CASTPTEKDYGYTF
v_gene: TRBV21-1
d_gene: -
j_gene: TRBJ1-2

CDR3aa: CASSYPGYTGELFF
v_gene: TRBV6-6
d_gene: -
j_gene: TRBJ2-2

CDR3aa: CASSSVGPPGYTF
v_gene: TRBV28
d_gene: -
j_gene: TRBJ1-2

CDR3aa: CASSSPGTGANGLTF
v_gene: TRBV11-3
d_gene: -
j_gene: TRBJ2-6

CDR3aa: CASSPSSTSGSTDTQYF
v_gene: TRBV7-3
d_gene: TRBD2
j_gene: TRBJ2-3

CDR3aa: CASSSRLAATQETQYF
v_gene: TRBV7-2
d_gene: TRBD2
j_gene: TRBJ2-5

CDR3aa: CASSYSGTGYTDTQYF
v_gene: TRBV6-6
d_gene: TRBD1
j_gene: TRBJ2-3

CDR3aa: CASRTPNSKQYF
v_gene: TRBV28
d_gene: -
j_gene: TRBJ2-5

CDR3aa: CATSRDPGQGAHGYTF
v_gene: TRBV15
d_gene: TRBD1
j_gene: TRBJ1-2

CDR3aa: CASSLARTVAGTEAFF
v_gene: TRBV28
d_gene: -
j_gene: TRBJ1-1

CDR3aa: CASSFRTEETQYF
v_gene: TRBV9
d_gene: -
j_gene: TRBJ2-5

CDR3aa: CASSVGVGSSYEQYF
v_gene: TRBV9
d_gene: -
j_gene: TRBJ2-7

CDR3aa: CASSARTGVKLFF
v_gene: TRBV11-2
d_gene: TRBD1
j_gene: TRBJ1-4

CDR3aa: CASSLVSIGGGQQFF
v_gene: TRBV5-1
d_gene: -
j_gene: TRBJ2-1

CDR3aa: CASSLIPGGYEQYF
v_gene: TRBV5-5
d_gene: -
j_gene: TRBJ2-7

CDR3aa: CASSYSEESDTQYF
v_gene: TRBV6-5
d_gene: -
j_gene: TRBJ2-3

CDR3aa: CASSPEGRGGVDEQFF
v_gene: TRBV11-3
d_gene: TRBD2
j_gene: TRBJ2-1

CDR3aa: CASSFSTRGGRYSNQPQHF
v_gene: TRBV7-9
d_gene: -
j_gene: TRBJ1-5

CDR3aa: CASSQQGMSETQYF
v_gene: TRBV7-2
d_gene: -
j_gene: TRBJ2-5

CDR3aa: CASSELAGATDTQYF
v_gene: TRBV6-1
d_gene: TRBD2
j_gene: TRBJ2-3

CDR3aa: CASSLAGTGGGTEAFF
v_gene: TRBV7-6
d_gene: TRBD1
j_gene: TRBJ1-1

CDR3aa: CASSRTSFQETQYF
v_gene: TRBV6-5
d_gene: -
j_gene: TRBJ2-5

CDR3aa: CASSLGGPVTGAFF
v_gene: TRBV18
d_gene: -
j_gene: TRBJ1-1

CDR3aa: CASSFSSGAPPDTQYF
v_gene: TRBV11-1
d_gene: TRBD2
j_gene: TRBJ2-3

CDR3aa: CASSKSGDTYNEQFF
v_gene: TRBV5-4
d_gene: -
j_gene: TRBJ2-1

CDR3aa: CSVSGQREQYF
v_gene: TRBV20-1
d_gene: -
j_gene: TRBJ2-7

CDR3aa: CASSHTRTGGPSANTEAFF
v_gene: TRBV7-2
d_gene: TRBD1
j_gene: TRBJ1-1

CDR3aa: CASSAYRDTQYF
v_gene: TRBV9
d_gene: -
j_gene: TRBJ2-3

CDR3aa: CAWETGRETQYF
v_gene: TRBV30
d_gene: TRBD1
j_gene: TRBJ2-5

CDR3aa: CASSRYPSTDTQYF
v_gene: TRBV9
d_gene: -
j_gene: TRBJ2-3

CDR3aa: CASSESRQSSYEQYF
v_gene: TRBV10-1
d_gene: -
j_gene: -

CDR3aa: CASRIEGQGNQPQHF
v_gene: TRBV2
d_gene: -
j_gene: TRBJ1-5

CDR3aa: CASSPLAGGSTGELFF
v_gene: TRBV4-2
d_gene: TRBD2
j_gene: TRBJ2-2

CDR3aa: CSGSGLAGAVDTQYF
v_gene: TRBV29-1
d_gene: TRBD2
j_gene: TRBJ2-3

CDR3aa: CASTLEGFQPQHF
v_gene: TRBV19
d_gene: -
j_gene: TRBJ1-5

CDR3aa: CASSQDPGEGTEAFF
v_gene: TRBV4-2
d_gene: -
j_gene: TRBJ1-1

CDR3aa: CAIRTGMTDTQYF
v_gene: TRBV10-3
d_gene: TRBD1
j_gene: TRBJ2-3

CDR3aa: CSSSLTRGATNEKLFF
v_gene: TRBV7-9
d_gene: -
j_gene: TRBJ1-4

CDR3aa: CASSQGAGTVTYEQYF
v_gene: TRBV4-2
d_gene: TRBD1
j_gene: TRBJ2-7

CDR3aa: CASSLGPGRSTEAFF
v_gene: TRBV28
d_gene: -
j_gene: TRBJ1-1

CDR3aa: CASGRTGTEAFF
v_gene: TRBV12-5
d_gene: TRBD1
j_gene: TRBJ1-1

CDR3aa: CASSNRGPYNEQFF
v_gene: TRBV27
d_gene: TRBD1
j_gene: TRBJ2-1

CDR3aa: CASSEALQVRQYF
v_gene: TRBV2
d_gene: -
j_gene: TRBJ2-7

CDR3aa: CASSADRGVLNYGYTF
v_gene: TRBV19
d_gene: TRBD1
j_gene: TRBJ1-2

CDR3aa: CASNGLAGVLADTQYF
v_gene: TRBV11-3
d_gene: TRBD2
j_gene: TRBJ2-3

CDR3aa: CASSQDGYVHEQYF
v_gene: TRBV4-3
d_gene: -
j_gene: TRBJ2-7